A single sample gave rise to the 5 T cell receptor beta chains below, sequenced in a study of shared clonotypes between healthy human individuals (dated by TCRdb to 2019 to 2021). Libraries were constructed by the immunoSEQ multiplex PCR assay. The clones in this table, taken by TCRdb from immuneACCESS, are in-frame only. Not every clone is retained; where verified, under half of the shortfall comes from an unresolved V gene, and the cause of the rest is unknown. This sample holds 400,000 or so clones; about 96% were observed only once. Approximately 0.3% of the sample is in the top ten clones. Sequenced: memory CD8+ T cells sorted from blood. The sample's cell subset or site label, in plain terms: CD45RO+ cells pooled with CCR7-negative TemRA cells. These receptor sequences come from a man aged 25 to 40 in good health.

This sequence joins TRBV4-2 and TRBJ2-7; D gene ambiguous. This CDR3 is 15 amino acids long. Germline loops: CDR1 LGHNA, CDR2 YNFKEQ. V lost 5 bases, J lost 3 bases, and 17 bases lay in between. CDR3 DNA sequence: TGTGCCAGCAGCGAGAGCTTACTACAGAGCTACGAGCAGTACTTC. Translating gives CASSESLLQSYEQYF.

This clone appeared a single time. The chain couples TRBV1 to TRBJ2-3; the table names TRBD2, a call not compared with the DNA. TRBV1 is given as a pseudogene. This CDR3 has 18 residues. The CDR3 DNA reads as TGCACCAGCAGCCAAGAAAGGTACTGGCGGGAGAAGGAAGATACGCAGTATTTT. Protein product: CTSSQERYWREKEDTQYF.

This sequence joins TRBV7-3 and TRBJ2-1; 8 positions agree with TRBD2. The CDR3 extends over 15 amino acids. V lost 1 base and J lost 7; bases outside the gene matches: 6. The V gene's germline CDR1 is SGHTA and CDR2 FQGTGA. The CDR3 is CASSLNGRAWNEQFF. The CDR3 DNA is TGTGCCAGCAGCTTAAACGGGAGGGCCTGGAATGAGCAGTTCTTC. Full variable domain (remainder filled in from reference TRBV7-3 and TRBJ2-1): GAGVSQTPSNKVTEKGKYVELRCDPISGHTALYWYRQSLGQGPEFLIYFQGTGAADDSGLPNDRFFAVRPEGSVSTLKIQRTERGDSAVYLCASSLNGRAWNEQFFGPGTRLTVL.

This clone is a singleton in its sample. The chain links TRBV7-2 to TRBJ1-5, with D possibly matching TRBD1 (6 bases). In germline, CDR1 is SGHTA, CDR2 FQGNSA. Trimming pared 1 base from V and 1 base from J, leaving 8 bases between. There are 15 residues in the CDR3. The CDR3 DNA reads TGTGCCAGCAGCTTAGTCCAGGGGAGCAATCAGCCCCAGCATTTT. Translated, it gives CASSLVQGSNQPQHF. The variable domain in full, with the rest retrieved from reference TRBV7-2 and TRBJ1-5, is GAGVSQSPSNKVTEKGKDVELRCDPISGHTALYWYRQSLGQGLEFLIYFQGNSAPDKSGLPSDRFSAERTGGSVSTLTIQRTQQEDSAVYLCASSLVQGSNQPQHFGDGTRLSIL.

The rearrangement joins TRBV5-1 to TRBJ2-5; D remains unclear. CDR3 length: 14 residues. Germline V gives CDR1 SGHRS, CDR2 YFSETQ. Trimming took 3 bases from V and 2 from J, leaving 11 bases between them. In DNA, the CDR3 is TGCGCCAGCAGCTCTAGGCTGGGGCAAGAGACCCAGTACTTC. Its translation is CASSSRLGQETQYF.